These T cell receptor beta chains were read from a single sample in a study of cytomegalovirus exposure and HLA in healthy donors. Using immunoSEQ multiplex PCR, the repertoire was profiled, and TCRdb retains in-frame clones only, with some absent. The sample lists hundreds of thousands of clones, approximately 70% occurring once. Sequencing used PBMCs. These receptors came from a middle-aged man in good health and CMV-seropositive. The CDR3 runs from the conserved cysteine through the conserved F or W. D genes are given only for firm matches. Clone size, where shown, is once, few, many, or a class for clones that have expanded.

cdr3_aa,cdr3_nt,d_call,cdr3_length,v_call,j_call,clone_size
CASSIDLDVEGLTIGYTF,TGTGCCAGTAGTATAGATCTCGACGTGGAGGGCTTAACTATCGGCTACACCTTC,.,18,TRBV19,TRBJ1-2,.
CASSARTSGGARNEQFF,TGTGCCAGCAGTGCCCGGACTAGCGGGGGGGCTCGTAATGAGCAGTTCTTC,TRBD2,17,TRBV6-1,TRBJ2-1,few
CASSERRVGTGELFF,TGTGCCAGCAGTGAACGCAGGGTGGGCACCGGGGAGCTGTTTTTT,.,15,TRBV2,TRBJ2-2,few
CASSLKQPTGNQPQHF,TGTGCCAGCAGTTTGAAACAGCCGACGGGCAATCAGCCCCAGCATTTT,.,16,TRBV28,TRBJ1-5,once
CASGEASGGGEQFF,TGTGCCAGCGGGGAGGCTAGCGGGGGAGGAGAGCAGTTCTTC,TRBD2,14,TRBV2,TRBJ2-1,.
CASSETGGPGELFF,TGTGCCAGCAGTGAGACAGGGGGCCCCGGGGAGCTGTTTTTT,TRBD1,14,TRBV6-6,TRBJ2-2,few
CASSAGAGWSQPQHF,TGTGCCAGCAGCGCTGGGGCAGGGTGGAGTCAGCCCCAGCATTTT,.,15,TRBV7-2,TRBJ1-5,.
CASSLASSGGYNEQFF,TGTGCCAGCAGCTTGGCCTCCAGCGGGGGGTACAATGAGCAGTTCTTC,TRBD2,16,TRBV5-4,TRBJ2-1,.
CASSQESIREHQETQYF,TGCGCCAGCAGCCAAGAAAGTATACGGGAACACCAAGAGACCCAGTACTTC,.,17,TRBV4-1,TRBJ2-5,few
CASSLLLSYNEQFF,TGTGCCAGCAGCTTGCTCCTCTCCTACAATGAGCAGTTCTTC,.,14,TRBV5-6,TRBJ2-1,.
CASSLTDHVPNTQYF,TGTGCCAGCAGCTTGACAGACCACGTCCCCAATACGCAGTATTTT,.,15,TRBV5-4,TRBJ2-3,.
CASVLSGGNTEAFF,TGTGCCAGCGTCCTGTCGGGGGGTAACACTGAAGCTTTCTTT,.,14,TRBV5-5,TRBJ1-1,.
CASSLTGYLSGANVLTF,TGCGCCAGCAGCTTAACAGGATACCTCTCCGGGGCCAACGTCCTGACTTTC,.,17,TRBV5-1,TRBJ2-6,.
CAANRGSGANVLTF,TGTGCAGCCAACCGGGGCTCTGGGGCCAACGTCCTGACTTTC,.,14,TRBV7-9,TRBJ2-6,.
CASSLDGQDLYGYTF,TGTGCCAGCAGCCTTGACGGACAGGACCTCTATGGCTACACCTTC,TRBD1,15,TRBV5-5,TRBJ1-2,.
CASSLRDRRYEQYF,TGTGCCAGCAGCTTGCGTGACAGGAGATACGAGCAGTACTTC,.,14,TRBV5-6,TRBJ2-7,few
CASSLDRFQETQYF,TGTGCCAGCAGCTTAGATAGATTCCAAGAGACCCAGTACTTC,.,14,TRBV7-2,TRBJ2-5,once
CASSPRDFYEQYF,TGCGCCAGCAGTCCTCGGGATTTCTACGAGCAGTACTTC,.,13,TRBV23-1,TRBJ2-7,.
CASSLVRGEQYF,TGTGCCAGCAGCTTAGTTCGGGGCGAGCAGTACTTC,.,12,TRBV7-8,TRBJ2-7,.
CASSLSIHPGETQYF,TGTGCCAGCAGCTTAAGCATTCACCCCGGGGAGACCCAGTACTTC,.,15,TRBV7-9,TRBJ2-5,.
CASSLGGQGHQPQHF,TGTGCCAGCAGCCTAGGGGGGCAGGGTCATCAGCCCCAGCATTTT,.,15,TRBV7-8,TRBJ1-5,once
CASSFRQGGNEKLFF,TGCGCCAGCAGCTTCCGACAGGGGGGGAATGAAAAACTGTTTTTT,TRBD1,15,TRBV5-1,TRBJ1-4,.
CASSSYRGNTGELFF,TGCGCCAGCAGCTCCTACAGGGGGAACACCGGGGAGCTGTTTTTT,TRBD1,15,TRBV5-1,TRBJ2-2,few
CASSLPRNTEAFF,TGTGCCAGCAGTTTGCCCAGGAACACTGAAGCTTTCTTT,.,13,TRBV28,TRBJ1-1,.
CASSLQLGPGGANVLTF,TGTGCCAGCAGCCTCCAGCTTGGTCCGGGAGGGGCCAACGTCCTGACTTTC,.,17,TRBV13,TRBJ2-6,.
CASSLGQLNTEAFF,TGTGCCAGCAGTTTGGGACAGTTGAACACTGAAGCTTTCTTT,TRBD1,14,TRBV6-1,TRBJ1-1,few
CASSATGAPKGYTF,TGTGCCAGCAGTGCGACAGGGGCTCCTAAAGGCTACACCTTC,TRBD1,14,TRBV28,TRBJ1-2,.
CASSYSTASGGYTF,TGTGCCAGCAGTTACTCGACCGCCTCAGGGGGCTACACCTTC,.,14,TRBV6-6,TRBJ1-2,.
CASSPGTGDGGTEAFF,TGTGCCAGCAGCCCTGGGACAGGGGACGGAGGGACTGAAGCTTTCTTT,TRBD1,16,TRBV9,TRBJ1-1,.
CAGETGLTEQYF,TGTGCCGGCGAGACAGGTTTAACCGAGCAGTACTTC,.,12,TRBV2,TRBJ2-7,.
CASSPRGGKNEKLFF,TGTGCCAGCAGCCCCCGGGGGGGGAAGAATGAAAAACTGTTTTTT,.,15,TRBV9,TRBJ1-4,.
CASSGTGGMNTEAFF,TGTGCCAGTTCCGGGACAGGGGGAATGAACACTGAAGCTTTCTTT,TRBD1,15,TRBV19,TRBJ1-1,once